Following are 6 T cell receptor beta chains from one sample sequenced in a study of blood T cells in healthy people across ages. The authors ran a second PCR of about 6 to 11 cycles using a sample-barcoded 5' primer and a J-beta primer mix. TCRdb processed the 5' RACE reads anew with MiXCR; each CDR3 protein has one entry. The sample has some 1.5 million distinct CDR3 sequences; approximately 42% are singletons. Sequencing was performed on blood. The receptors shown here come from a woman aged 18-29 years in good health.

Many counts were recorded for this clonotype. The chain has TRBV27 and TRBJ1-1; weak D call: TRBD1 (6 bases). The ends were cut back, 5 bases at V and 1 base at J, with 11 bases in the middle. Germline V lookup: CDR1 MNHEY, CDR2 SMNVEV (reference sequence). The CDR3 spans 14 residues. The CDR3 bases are TGTGCCAGCAGTCTTACAGGGACGAACACTGAAGCTTTCTTT. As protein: CASSLTGTNTEAFF.

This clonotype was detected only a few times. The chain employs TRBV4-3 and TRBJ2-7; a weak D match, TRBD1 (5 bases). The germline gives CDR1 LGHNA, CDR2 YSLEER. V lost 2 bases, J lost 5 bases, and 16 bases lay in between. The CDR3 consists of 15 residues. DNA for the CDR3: TGCGCCAGCAGCCAATTCAAACAGGCTGGGCACGAGCAGTACTTC. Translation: CASSQFKQAGHEQYF.

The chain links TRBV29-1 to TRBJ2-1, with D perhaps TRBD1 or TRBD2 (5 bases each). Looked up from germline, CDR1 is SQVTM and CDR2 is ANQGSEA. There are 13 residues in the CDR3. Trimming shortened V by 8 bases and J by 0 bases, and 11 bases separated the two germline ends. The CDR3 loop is CSIGATSYNEQFF. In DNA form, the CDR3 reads TGCAGCATCGGGGCGACCTCCTACAATGAGCAGTTCTTC.

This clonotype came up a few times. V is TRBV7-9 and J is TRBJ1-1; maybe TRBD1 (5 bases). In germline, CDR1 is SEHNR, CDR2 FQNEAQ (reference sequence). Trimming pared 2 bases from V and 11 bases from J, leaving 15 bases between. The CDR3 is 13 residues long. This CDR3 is CASSLSVGQGAFF. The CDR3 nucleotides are TGTGCCAGCAGCTTATCTGTGGGTCAGGGCGCTTTCTTT. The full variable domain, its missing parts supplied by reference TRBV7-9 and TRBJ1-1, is DTGVSQNPRHKITKRGQNVTFRCDPISEHNRLYWYRQTLGQGPEFLTYFQNEAQLEKSRLLSDRFSAERPKGSFSTLEIQRTEQGDSAMYLCASSLSVGQGAFFGQGTRLTVV.

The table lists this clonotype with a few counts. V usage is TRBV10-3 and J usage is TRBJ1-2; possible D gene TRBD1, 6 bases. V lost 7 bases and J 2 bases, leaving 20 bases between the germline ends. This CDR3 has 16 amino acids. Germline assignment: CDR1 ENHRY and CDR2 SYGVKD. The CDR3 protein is CAITTDPWTENYGYTF. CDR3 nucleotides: TGTGCCATCACCACCGATCCTTGGACAGAAAACTATGGCTACACCTTC.

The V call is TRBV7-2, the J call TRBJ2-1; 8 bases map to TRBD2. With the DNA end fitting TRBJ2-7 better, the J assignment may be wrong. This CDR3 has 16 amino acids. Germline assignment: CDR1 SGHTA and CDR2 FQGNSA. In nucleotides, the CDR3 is TGTGCCAGCAGCTTGCATAGCGGGACCTCCTACAATGAGCAGTACTTC. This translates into CASSLHSGTSYNEQYF.